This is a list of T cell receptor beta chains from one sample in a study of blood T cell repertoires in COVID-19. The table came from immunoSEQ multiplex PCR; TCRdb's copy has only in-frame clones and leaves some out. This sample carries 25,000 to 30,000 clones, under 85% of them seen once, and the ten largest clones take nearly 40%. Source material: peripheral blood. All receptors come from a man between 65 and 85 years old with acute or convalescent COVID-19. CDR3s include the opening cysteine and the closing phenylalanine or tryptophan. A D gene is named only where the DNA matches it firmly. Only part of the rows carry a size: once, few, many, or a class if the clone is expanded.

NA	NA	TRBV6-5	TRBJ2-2	TGTGCCAGCAGTTTACAGGGTCGCACCGGGGAGCTGTTTTTT	CASSLQGRTGELFF
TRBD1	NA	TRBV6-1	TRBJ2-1	TGTGCCAGCCGCCGGGACAGGGACTACAATGAGCAGTTCTTC	CASRRDRDYNEQFF
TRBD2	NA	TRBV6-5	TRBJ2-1	TGTGCCAGCAGTTACGGGGGGGTTTCAAATGAGCAGTTCTTC	CASSYGGVSNEQFF
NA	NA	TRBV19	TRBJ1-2	TGTGCCAGTAGTCCGCGTCGGGAGGGTGGGCACTATGGCTACACCTTC	CASSPRREGGHYGYTF
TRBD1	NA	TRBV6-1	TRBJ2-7	TGTGCCAGCAGTGAACAACCGGGACAGGGGCCCTACGAGCAGTACTTC	CASSEQPGQGPYEQYF
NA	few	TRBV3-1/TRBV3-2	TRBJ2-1	TGTGCCAGCAGCCAAGAGTCCACGGGGGGACAAAGCTCCTACAATGAGCAGTTCTTC	CASSQESTGGQSSYNEQFF
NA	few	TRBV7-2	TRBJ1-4	TGTGCCAGCAGTACCTCGTTGGCGGCTAATGAAAAACTGTTTTTT	CASSTSLAANEKLFF
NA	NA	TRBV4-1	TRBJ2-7	TGCGCCAGCAGCCGTCAACGGGAGCTTTCCTACGAGCAGTACTTC	CASSRQRELSYEQYF
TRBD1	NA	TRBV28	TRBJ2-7	TGTGCCAGCAGTTTACCCGGACAGGTAAGGGACGAGCAGTACTTC	CASSLPGQVRDEQYF
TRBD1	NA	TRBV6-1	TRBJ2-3	TGTGCCAGCAGTGACCGGGACAGGGTTTCCCCAGATACGCAGTATTTT	CASSDRDRVSPDTQYF
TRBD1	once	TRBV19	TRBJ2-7	TGTGCCAGTAGCGACAGGGGCCGTAGGAGGGAGCAGTACTTC	CASSDRGRRREQYF
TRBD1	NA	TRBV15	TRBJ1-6	TGCGCCACCAGCAGGGGGCCTAATTCACCCCTCCACTTT	CATSRGPNSPLHF
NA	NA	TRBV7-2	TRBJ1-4	TGTGCCAGCAGCGTAACTTTTACAACTAATGAAAAACTGTTTTTT	CASSVTFTTNEKLFF
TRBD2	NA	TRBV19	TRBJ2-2	TGTGCCAGTAGTTCGCTAGCGGGAGTTTCCGGGGAGCTGTTTTTT	CASSSLAGVSGELFF
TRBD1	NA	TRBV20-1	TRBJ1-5	TGCAGTGCTAGTATGTCACAGGGGAAAAATCAGCCCCAGCATTTT	CSASMSQGKNQPQHF
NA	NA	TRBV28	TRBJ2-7	TGTGCCAGCAGTTTATCGGTGGAGGGGACCTACGAGCAGTACTTC	CASSLSVEGTYEQYF
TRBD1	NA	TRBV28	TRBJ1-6	TGTGCCAGCAGTTTAGGGGACAGGGTTTCACCCCTCCACTTT	CASSLGDRVSPLHF
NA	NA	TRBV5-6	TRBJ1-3	TGTGCCAGCAGCTTGCTACAGGATGGAAACACCATATATTTT	CASSLLQDGNTIYF
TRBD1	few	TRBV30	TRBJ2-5	TGTGCCTGGAGTGTGGACAGGGAGACCCAGTACTTC	CAWSVDRETQYF
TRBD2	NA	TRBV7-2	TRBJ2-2	TGTGCCAGCAGCTGGAAGCGGGGGAACACCGGGGAGCTGTTTTTT	CASSWKRGNTGELFF